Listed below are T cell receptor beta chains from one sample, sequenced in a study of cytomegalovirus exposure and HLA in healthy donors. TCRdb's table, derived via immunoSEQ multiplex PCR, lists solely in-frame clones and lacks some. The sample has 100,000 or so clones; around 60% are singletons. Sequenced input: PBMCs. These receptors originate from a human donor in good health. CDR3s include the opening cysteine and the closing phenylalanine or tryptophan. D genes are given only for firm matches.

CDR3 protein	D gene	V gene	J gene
CASSLALGTSRTEQFF	TRBD2	TRBV5-1	TRBJ2-1
CASSSQGQETQYF	NA	TRBV27	TRBJ2-5
CASSLVAAEGEVRGYTF	NA	TRBV5-1	TRBJ1-2
CASSPRGSAYEQYF	NA	TRBV7-9	TRBJ2-7
CASSILPRGTDTQYF	NA	TRBV19	TRBJ2-3
CASSAQVNEKLFF	NA	TRBV7-9	TRBJ1-4
CASSTGGGTQYF	TRBD2	TRBV10-1	TRBJ2-3
CASSLVLAASYEQYF	NA	TRBV5-6	TRBJ2-7
CASSQEGGSGANVLTF	NA	TRBV4-1	TRBJ2-6
CASSLRTGLNPQETQYF	TRBD1	TRBV2	TRBJ2-5
CASSKISGGNYGYTF	NA	TRBV21-1	TRBJ1-2
CASSKGLDPYEQYF	TRBD2	TRBV7-9	TRBJ2-7
CASSVAGEANEKLFF	NA	TRBV9	TRBJ1-4
CASSESGGNNQPQHF	NA	TRBV25-1	TRBJ1-5
CASSRQGGNQPQHF	TRBD1	TRBV19	TRBJ1-5
CASSRTDTQYF	NA	TRBV4-1	TRBJ2-3
CASSAGTGGVYEQYF	TRBD1	TRBV19	TRBJ2-7
CASRADSSSYNEQFF	NA	TRBV27	TRBJ2-1
CSATRWETQYF	NA	TRBV20-1	TRBJ2-5
CASSLYGSGEQFF	NA	TRBV5-8	TRBJ2-1